These T cell receptor beta chains were read from a single sample in a study of blood T cell repertoires in COVID-19. This table comes from immunoSEQ multiplex PCR, and its TCRdb copy is limited to in-frame clones, with some not included. The table includes more than 200,000 clones, approximately 86% detected once. The material sequenced was peripheral blood. These receptors were obtained from a man older than 75 with acute or convalescent COVID-19. Each CDR3 is given with its conserved first and last residue. Some rows mark clone size as missing; the rest say once, few, many or name a class of expanded clone.

V	size	length	CDR3
TRBV5-6	once	14	CASSDRGFDYGYTF
TRBV2	NA	14	CASRNRGSSYEQYF
TRBV7-2	NA	15	CASSLTREGTGELFF
TRBV7-6	NA	15	CASSPRTSGTDTQYF
TRBV12-3/TRBV12-4	NA	13	CASSGHSNQPQHF
TRBV9	NA	15	CASSDSGISYNEQFF
TRBV7-8	NA	15	CASSLAGSPYNEQFF
TRBV24-1	NA	15	CATSDHRGLYNEQFF
TRBV28	few	14	CASSSAGVAYGYTF
TRBV12-3/TRBV12-4	NA	13	CASSLVQTYGYTF
TRBV15	NA	15	CATSPHQEGTGELFF
TRBV11-3	NA	13	CASSLTAGLEAFF
TRBV6-2/TRBV6-3	NA	13	CASSQQGGYGYTF
TRBV5-5	NA	17	CASSSRTSGRKAETQYF
TRBV6-1	few	14	CASSEGWPRYEQYF
TRBV5-1	NA	14	CASSLGGAKETQYF
TRBV6-1	NA	14	CASSDRGIGEKLFF
TRBV5-4	NA	15	CASSLGQGAYNEQFF
TRBV21-1	NA	18	CASSDHSRGSKSNTEAFF
TRBV7-2	NA	15	CASSYPLAPRYEQYF
TRBV5-5	NA	13	CASSWTSEETQYF
TRBV5-1	NA	15	CASSLEGTGGEKLFF
TRBV19	NA	14	CASRTPSSYNEQFF
TRBV7-9	once	17	CASSPRGGLATNEKLFF
TRBV6-5	NA	15	CASSRSMTGNQPQHF